This TCR beta chain originates from a study of regulatory T cells in long-lasting Graves disease. This clonotype was seen many times. As to time point: newly diagnosed GD, antithyroid drugs for less than 3 months. With RNA extracted from PBMCs as input, the TCR library was made. This CDR3 comprises 21 residues. Germline assignment: CDR1 MNHNS and CDR2 SASEGT. Trimming took 0 bases from V and 0 from J; bases not matched to a gene: 9. CDR3-region Arm-PCR and iRepertoire HTBI primers produced the TCR beta libraries. TCRdb re-called the multiplex PCR reads through MiXCR, storing one row per CDR3 protein. The sample has over 400,000 distinct CDR3 sequences, approximately 15% seen once. In addition, the sample was reused for a study of T cells in Graves' hyperthyroidism and ophthalmopathy. That paper notes: Clinical symptoms, serum thyroxine and TRAb, thyroid ultrasound and orbital computed tomography were used for the diagnoses. Most thyroid clonotypes expanded above 0.001 appeared in blood too.

The clonotype was recovered from a woman aged 45-60 years with Graves disease. This chain connects TRBV6-1 to TRBJ2-6; TRBD2 matches 12 bases. The sequences come from peripheral blood mononuclear cells (PBMCs), collected at new diagnosis, from a patient treated with antithyroid drugs. CDR3 loop: CASSEARLAGALPSGANVLTF. The DNA of the CDR3 is TGTGCCAGCAGTGAAGCGAGACTAGCGGGAGCGCTCCCCTCTGGGGCCAACGTCCTGACTTTC.